The 10 T cell receptor beta chains listed next were all sequenced from one sample in a study of blood T cell repertoires in COVID-19. Only in-frame clones appear in the TCRdb table, and some are missing; sequencing was by immunoSEQ multiplex PCR. The sample lists over 250,000 clones; roughly 91% were seen once. Sample: PBMCs or T cells enriched from blood (not recorded which). Receptors originate from a woman aged 55-70 years who had recovered from COVID-19.

CDR3 amino acids: CASSQDRRGGTDTQYF. Here the CDR3 DNA reads TGTGCCAGCAGCCAAGATCGCCGGGGGGGGACAGATACGCAGTATTTT. The J gene is TRBJ2-3, the V gene TRBV4-2, with TRBD2 identical over 8 bases. CDR1 and CDR2 (germline): LGHNA, YNFKEQ. This CDR3 is built from 16 residues. Unmatched junction bases numbered 5, after V lost 0 bases and J lost 3 bases.

Here the CDR3 reads CASSPTEGVGQPQHF. CDR3 coding DNA: TGCGCCAGCAGCCCCACCGAGGGGGTCGGTCAGCCCCAGCATTTT. The V and J genes are TRBV5-1 and TRBJ1-5, with D possibly being TRBD1 (6 bases). V lost 4 bases, J lost 6 bases, and 17 bases lay in between. CDR1 is SGHRS, CDR2 YFSETQ, per germline. The CDR3 runs to 15 residues.

The chain has TRBV5-1 and TRBJ1-4; a weak D match, TRBD1 (6 bases). Trimming removed 7 bases from V and 12 bases from J, with 28 bases in between. Germline-derived CDR1 and CDR2 are SGHRS and YFSETQ. This CDR3 contains 16 residues. In DNA form, the CDR3 reads TGCGCCAGCGCCCGGGGCGGACTGATTAGGGGGATGGAACTGTTTTTT. Protein product: CASARGGLIRGMELFF.

The rearrangement joins TRBV28 to TRBJ1-6, with 7 nucleotides matching TRBD1. The CDR3 runs to 16 residues. After removal of 2 bases from V and 1 base from J, the junction contained 2 bases not matched to a gene. Germline lookup yields CDR1 MDHEN and CDR2 SYDVKM. CDR3 sequence reads: CASSLGQVSYNSPLHF. CDR3 DNA sequence: TGTGCCAGCAGTTTAGGACAGGTATCCTATAATTCACCCCTCCACTTT.

CDR3 DNA: TGCGCCAGCAGCTTCCGAATTGACATGACGAACACCGGGGAGCTGTTTTTT. This translates into CASSFRIDMTNTGELFF. The rearrangement uses TRBV5-1 and TRBJ2-2; D is uncertain. CDR1 is SGHRS, CDR2 YFSETQ, per germline. Trimming removed 2 bases from V and 0 bases from J, with 14 bases in between. This CDR3 spans 17 amino acids.

This sequence joins TRBV27 and TRBJ1-1; D not certain. The CDR3 is 16 residues long. V lost 2 bases and J lost 4, with 17 bases in between. Germline loops: CDR1 MNHEY, CDR2 SMNVEV (reference sequence). Written as DNA, the CDR3 is TGTGCCAGCAGTTTAGATGGTTGGGCAGCTATCACTGAAGCTTTCTTT. Residues: CASSLDGWAAITEAFF.

The chain links TRBV6-5 to TRBJ1-6, with TRBD1 matching 9 bases. Per germline, CDR1 MNHEY and CDR2 SVGAGI. The CDR3 is 15 residues long. V trimming: 4 bases; J trimming: 7 bases; junction bases outside the gene matches: 5. The CDR3 spells CASSWTGVRNSPLHF. The CDR3 DNA reads TGTGCCAGCAGTTGGACAGGGGTTAGAAATTCACCCCTCCACTTT.

J is TRBJ1-2 and V is TRBV24-1; perhaps TRBD1 as D (6 bases). V lost 3 bases, J lost 4 bases, and 14 bases lay in between. Germline CDR1 reads KGHDR; CDR2 reads SFDVKD. This CDR3 has 15 amino acids. The CDR3: CATSDPGAPGYGYTF. CDR3 DNA: TGTGCCACCAGTGATCCAGGGGCCCCCGGCTATGGCTACACCTTC.

The rearrangement links TRBV29-1 to TRBJ2-1; D might be TRBD2 (6 bases). Germline CDR1 SQVTM, CDR2 ANQGSEA. The CDR3 sequence is 15 residues long. The V end lost 5 bases, the J end lost 7 bases, and 21 bases lay between the germline ends. The DNA for the CDR3 is TGCAGCGTTTATCCACCGACTAGGCGGCGTAATGAGCAGTTCTTC. Protein sequence: CSVYPPTRRRNEQFF.

This chain connects TRBV28 to TRBJ2-1, with 8 nucleotides matching TRBD1. From germline, CDR1 is MDHEN and CDR2 SYDVKM. CDR3 length equals 16 residues. Trimming took 8 bases from V and 9 from J; bases not matched to a gene: 18. The CDR3 DNA is TGTGCCAGCCTGACCGCCGGACAGGGAACCCCTAGTGAGCAGTTCTTC. This translates into CASLTAGQGTPSEQFF.